This T cell receptor (beta chain) was recovered during a study of blood T cell repertoires in COVID-19. Overall study context: Italy, Spain and the United States were the sources of the convalescent and acute COVID-19 samples. PBMCs, B-cell-depleted T cells, or T cells provided the cDNA or gDNA that made up the material.

Germline CDR1 reads DFQATT; CDR2 reads SNEGSKA (reference sequence). Trimming removed 5 bases from V and 6 bases from J, with 11 bases in between. The CDR3 runs to 11 residues. The count of this clone is one. Under the authors' procedure: Estimation of nucleated cell counts relied on the amplification of reference gene primers. Using immunoSEQ multiplex PCR, the repertoire was profiled, and TCRdb retains in-frame clones only, with some absent. V, J and clone size are those of that table, while D and trimming were read from the DNA. The sample records 150,000 to 180,000 clones, 91% being singletons. What was sequenced was peripheral blood. This chain uses TRBV20-1 with TRBJ2-7; D is perhaps TRBD2 (6 bases). This TCR came from a man in his forties or fifties with acute or convalescent COVID-19. CDR3 nucleotides: TGCAGTGCTCTTCGGGGAGGCGAGCAGTACTTC. This sequence encodes CSALRGGEQYF.